This entry lists 17 T cell receptor beta chains sequenced from one sample in a study of CD8 T cells in ankylosing spondylitis. One entry per CDR3 protein, called by TCRdb with MiXCR from the 5' RACE reads. The sample consists of hundreds of thousands of distinct CDR3 sequences, approximately 12% of them appearing once. Study-wide results and caveats: Typical of ankylosing spondylitis blood, it appeared, was a TCR beta motif of about eight highly homologous variants.

These TCRs' antigens remain unknown. Material: blood, either unsorted or a sorted T cell fraction (not recorded which). The source is a male donor with ankylosing spondylitis.

The chain has TRBV20-1 and TRBJ2-7, with 12 bases matching TRBD2. Germline-derived CDR1 and CDR2 are DFQATT and SNEGSKA (reference sequence). The CDR3 consists of 17 residues. The V segment lost 0 bases and the J segment 1 base; nucleotides outside the gene matches: 7. In nucleotides, the CDR3 is TGCAGTGCTAGAGATCAAGGACTAGCGGGACTATCCTACGAGCAGTACTTC. Its translation is CSARDQGLAGLSYEQYF.

V is TRBV11-1 and J is TRBJ1-4; D is ambiguous. The CDR3 is 18 amino acids. With 2 bases removed from V and 5 bases from J, the gap between germline ends came to 21 bases. CDR1 is SGHAT, CDR2 FQDESV, per germline (reference sequence). This CDR3 is CASSLRGTTAKSNEKLFF. The CDR3 DNA reads as TGTGCCAGCAGCTTACGAGGAACCACGGCTAAATCAAATGAAAAACTGTTTTTT.

Many counts were recorded for this clonotype. The V and J genes are TRBV7-8 and TRBJ1-5; D is ambiguous. CDR1 is SGHVS, CDR2 FQNEAQ, per germline. Deletions cut 1 base from V and 1 base from J, with 11 bases between. This CDR3 is built from 16 residues. CDR3 sequence (DNA): TGTGCCAGCAGCTTAGAGGGAGCCAGGAGCAATCAGCCCCAGCATTTT. Amino acids: CASSLEGARSNQPQHF.

V gene TRBV21-1 combines with J gene TRBJ2-7. TRBV21-1 is annotated as a pseudogene. The CDR3 covers 12 residues. CDR3 region: CASSKASYEQYF. CDR3 sequence (DNA): TGTGCCAGCAGCAAAGCGAGCTACGAGCAGTACTTC.

This clonotype was observed a few times. The chain has TRBV12-3 or TRBV12-4 and TRBJ1-6; possible D gene TRBD1, 5 bases. The CDR3 is made up of 15 amino acids. With 3 bases removed from V and 5 bases from J, the gap between germline ends came to 11 bases. CDR3 loop: CASSFEGFDNSPLHF. The CDR3 bases are TGTGCCAGCAGTTTTGAGGGGTTCGATAATTCACCCCTCCACTTT.

The chain carries TRBV20-1 and TRBJ1-2, with D perhaps matching TRBD1 (5 bases). CDR3 length: 14 residues. V was shortened by 6 bases and J by 4 bases, with 18 bases between the two germline ends. Germline CDR1 is DFQATT and CDR2 is SNEGSKA (reference sequence). CDR3 sequence (DNA): TGCAGTGCCGTCCTCCAGGGATCCGGCTATGGCTACACCTTC. This encodes CSAVLQGSGYGYTF.

This clonotype was seen more than once but under ten times. The chain recombines TRBV5-4 with TRBJ2-6; D ambiguous. V gave up 0 bases and J gave up 1 base, with 20 bases separating them. The CDR3 consists of 20 residues. CDR1 is SGHNT, CDR2 YYREEE, per germline (reference sequence). In DNA form, the CDR3 reads TGTGCCAGCAGCTTGGCCCCCGCTCCGGGCCTACTATCTGGGGCCAACGTCCTGACTTTC. Residues: CASSLAPAPGLLSGANVLTF.

This chain links TRBV20-1 with TRBJ2-7; 12 bases align to TRBD2. J gave up 3 bases and V 5 bases, and 5 bases lay outside the gene matches. The CDR3 has 14 amino acids. Germline CDR1 DFQATT, CDR2 SNEGSKA (reference sequence). The CDR3 protein is CSASTSGSFYEQYF. The CDR3 coding sequence is TGCAGTGCTTCGACTAGCGGGAGTTTCTACGAGCAGTACTTC.

The chain links TRBV7-2 to TRBJ1-2; 9 positions match TRBD1. CDR1 and CDR2 from the germline V gene are SGHTA and FQGNSA. V lost 5 bases, J lost 7 bases, and 14 bases stayed unmatched. The CDR3 contains 16 residues. The CDR3 reads CASSPLPPGQGFGYTF. CDR3 DNA sequence: TGTGCCAGCAGCCCCCTCCCCCCGGGACAGGGATTTGGCTACACCTTC.

This clonotype was detected only a few times. The chain joins TRBV7-2 to TRBJ2-1, with 7 bases fitting TRBD2. Germline values: CDR1 SGHTA, CDR2 FQGNSA. Trimming at V came to 0 bases and at J to 5 bases, leaving 4 bases not matched to a gene. There are 15 residues in the CDR3. CDR3 nucleotide sequence: TGTGCCAGCAGCTTAGCCCGGACTAGTCACAATGAGCAGTTCTTC. It is translated as CASSLARTSHNEQFF.

This clonotype was detected a few times. V is TRBV20-1 and J is TRBJ1-1, with a tentative D call TRBD1 (5 bases). From germline, CDR1 is DFQATT and CDR2 SNEGSKA (reference sequence). This CDR3 has 15 amino acids. The ends were cut back, 1 base at V and 6 bases at J, with 18 bases in the middle. The CDR3, as DNA: TGCAGTGCTAGAGGTCTGGGAGGGGATTATGCTGAAGCTTTCTTT. Translating it yields CSARGLGGDYAEAFF.

The V and J genes are TRBV6-2 or TRBV6-3 and TRBJ2-1; 11 bases match TRBD2. There are 15 residues in the CDR3. Germline lookup yields CDR1 MNHEY and CDR2 SVGEGT. J lost 8 bases, V lost 6 bases, and 9 bases had no gene match. As DNA, the CDR3 is TGTGCCAGCAGAGATCCTAGCGGGGGGCGGGATGAGCAGTTCTTC. Protein: CASRDPSGGRDEQFF.

There are a few counts of this clonotype. The CDR3 sequence is CASSLQLAPLTDTQYF. The CDR3 coding sequence is TGTGCCAGCAGTTTGCAACTAGCGCCCTTAACAGATACGCAGTATTTT. The rearrangement joins TRBV2 to TRBJ2-3, with 7 bases identical to TRBD2. V lost 5 bases to trimming and J lost 3 bases; unmatched junction nucleotides: 11. The CDR3 is made up of 16 amino acids. Germline loops: CDR1 SNHLY, CDR2 FYNNEI.

The chain links TRBV18 to TRBJ1-4, with D hard to call. Trimming shortened V by 4 bases and J by 0 bases, and 9 bases separated the two germline ends. CDR1 and CDR2 (germline): KGHSH, LQKENI. CDR3 length: 15 residues. This CDR3 reads CASSLYGATNEKLFF. CDR3 DNA sequence: TGTGCCAGCTCACTTTACGGAGCAACTAATGAAAAACTGTTTTTT.

This clonotype was counted at least ten times. V and J are TRBV12-3 or TRBV12-4 and TRBJ1-5, with unresolved D. V shed 0 bases and J shed 7 bases, with 4 bases lying between them. The CDR3 has 12 residues. The CDR3 DNA follows: TGTGCCAGCAGTTTAGCGCAACAGCCCCAGCATTTT. This codes for CASSLAQQPQHF.

This clonotype occurred a few times. The chain combines TRBV12-3 or TRBV12-4 with TRBJ2-7, with 8 bases that match TRBD2. CDR3 size: 15 residues. Trimming at V came to 4 bases and at J to 7 bases, leaving 12 bases not matched to a gene. This CDR3 is CASSYTPLRGGEQYF. The CDR3 DNA follows: TGTGCCAGCAGTTACACGCCCCTCCGGGGGGGTGAGCAGTACTTC.

In its sample, this clonotype was seen a few times. The gene calls are TRBV7-2 and TRBJ2-7; D is possibly TRBD1 (6 bases). Germline V gene data show CDR1 as SGHTA and CDR2 as FQGNSA. V lost 5 bases and J lost 0, with 14 bases in between. CDR3 length: 15 amino acids. The CDR3 region is CASSPQTGYSYEQYF. DNA of the CDR3: TGTGCCAGCAGCCCCCAGACAGGTTACTCCTACGAGCAGTACTTC.